This passage covers 18 T cell receptor beta chains from one sample sequenced in a study of T cell clones after liver transplantation. TCRdb's table, derived via immunoSEQ multiplex PCR, lists solely in-frame clones and lacks some. This table has about 120,000 clones, just over 90% appearing once. The sequencing here drew on CD4+ T cells from blood, taken 12 months after liver transplant. The receptors come from a human patient who received a liver transplant. T cells may partly derive from the graft donor.

This chain joins TRBV30 and TRBJ1-1, with D uncertain. This CDR3 spans 10 amino acids. Trimming left V 1 base short and J 7 bases short, with 4 bases between. Germline assignment: CDR1 GTSNPN and CDR2 SVGIG (reference sequence). The DNA for the CDR3 is TGTGCCTGGAGTGCGGGTGAAGCTTTCTTT. Its translation is CAWSAGEAFF.

This clone has a single count. The chain couples TRBV6-6 to TRBJ2-1; the match to TRBD1 covers 7 bases. The germline CDR1 and CDR2 sequences are MNHNY and SVGAGI (reference sequence). Trimming at V came to 11 bases and at J to 7 bases, leaving 14 bases not matched to a gene. This CDR3 has 14 residues. This CDR3 reads CACTTAGGYNEQFF. CDR3 bases: TGTGCCTGTACAACGGCAGGGGGATATAATGAGCAGTTCTTC.

The chain combines TRBV5-1 with TRBJ2-5; 7 bases agree with TRBD2. Germline trimming cut 5 bases from V and 4 bases from J; bases unmatched to any gene: 8. Germline values: CDR1 SGHRS, CDR2 YFSETQ. CDR3 length: 14 amino acids. CDR3 region: CASRGGRGRETQYF. CDR3 in DNA: TGCGCCAGCAGAGGCGGGAGAGGAAGAGAGACCCAGTACTTC.

This clone has only one observation. The chain is built from TRBV11-2 and TRBJ1-5; D is unresolved. V was pared by 1 base and J by 2 bases, with 9 bases between. The V gene's germline CDR1 is SGHAT and CDR2 FQNNGV. CDR3 size: 15 residues. The CDR3 DNA follows: TGTGCCAGCAGCTTAGGCCCCGACGGCAATCAGCCCCAGCATTTT. Its protein product is CASSLGPDGNQPQHF.

The genes are TRBV2 and TRBJ2-7, with TRBD2 matching 13 bases. Germline trimming cut 5 bases from V and 5 bases from J; bases unmatched to any gene: 3. Germline CDR1 reads SNHLY; CDR2 reads FYNNEI. The CDR3 length is 14 residues. The CDR3 loop reads CASSRTSGRDEQYF. CDR3 sequence (DNA): TGTGCCAGCAGTAGGACTAGCGGGAGAGACGAGCAGTACTTC.

This rearrangement joins TRBV18 to TRBJ2-1; D might be TRBD1 (5 bases). Germline-derived CDR1 and CDR2 are KGHSH and LQKENI. This CDR3 is 14 amino acids long. V was shortened by 6 bases and J by 6 bases, with 15 bases between the two germline ends. CDR3 sequence: CASSPDTRSNEQFF. The CDR3 DNA is TGTGCCAGCTCGCCGGACACCCGGTCCAATGAGCAGTTCTTC.

This clone was recorded only once. V usage is TRBV2 and J usage is TRBJ1-3; possibly TRBD1 for D (6 bases). The V end was cut by 3 bases, the J end by 0 bases, with 9 bases between. Per germline, CDR1 SNHLY and CDR2 FYNNEI. This CDR3 contains 15 residues. CDR3 nucleotide sequence: TGTGCCAGCAGTGATTTAGGGGGCTCTGGAAACACCATATATTTT. Protein sequence: CASSDLGGSGNTIYF.

This chain connects TRBV11-3 to TRBJ2-3; D is uncertain. The germline gives CDR1 SGHNT, CDR2 YENEEA. The V gene lost 5 bases and the J gene lost 3 bases, with 3 bases spanning the gap. This CDR3 region has 11 residues. The CDR3 here is CASSRTDTQYF. CDR3 DNA sequence: TGTGCCAGCAGCCGGACAGATACGCAGTATTTT.

The genes are TRBV19 and TRBJ1-2; D call uncertain. Trimming cost V 3 bases and J 4 bases, with 6 bases left between them. Germline V gene lookup returns CDR1 LNHDA and CDR2 SQIVND (reference sequence). The CDR3 sequence is 12 residues long. CDR3 protein: CASSILGYGYTF. The CDR3 bases are TGTGCCAGTAGTATCCTGGGCTATGGCTACACCTTC. The entire variable domain, with the rest obtained from reference TRBV19 and TRBJ1-2, is as follows: DGGITQSPKYLFRKEGQNVTLSCEQNLNHDAMYWYRQDPGQGLRLIYYSQIVNDFQKGDIAEGYSVSREKKESFPLTVTSAQKNPTAFYLCASSILGYGYTFGSGTRLTVV.

This chain connects TRBV6-1 to TRBJ1-2; D is possibly TRBD1 (5 bases). Germline assignment: CDR1 MNHNS and CDR2 SASEGT. The CDR3 runs 13 residues. Trimming pared 3 bases from V and 10 bases from J, leaving 15 bases between. The chain's CDR3 is CASSESGIPNYTF. The CDR3 coding sequence is TGTGCCAGCAGTGAGTCAGGGATCCCGAACTACACCTTC.

The chain uses TRBV19 and TRBJ2-7; 7 bases align to TRBD1. After removal of 5 bases from V and 2 bases from J, the junction contained 9 bases not matched to a gene. The V gene's germline CDR1 is LNHDA and CDR2 SQIVND (reference sequence). This CDR3 is 15 amino acids long. The CDR3, as DNA: TGTGCCAGTAGTCTTGACAGGGCTGCTCCCTACGAGCAGTACTTC. Amino acids: CASSLDRAAPYEQYF.

This chain uses TRBV5-4 with TRBJ2-7; 12 bases agree with TRBD2. This CDR3 comprises 15 residues. Germline values: CDR1 SGHNT, CDR2 YYREEE (reference sequence). Trimming at V came to 4 bases and at J to 3 bases, leaving 5 bases not matched to a gene. The CDR3: CASSPRTSGNYEQYF. The CDR3 bases are TGTGCCAGCAGCCCTAGGACTAGCGGGAACTACGAGCAGTACTTC.

This chain uses TRBV5-4 with TRBJ2-7; 7 bases are shared with TRBD2. Germline CDR1 reads SGHNT; CDR2 reads YYREEE (reference sequence). Trimming removed 0 bases from V and 1 base from J; junction bases left unmatched: 7. This CDR3 has 16 amino acids. The CDR3 is CASSLATGGMSYEQYF. The CDR3, as DNA: TGTGCCAGCAGCTTGGCCACGGGAGGAATGTCCTACGAGCAGTACTTC.

The table lists this clone with a few counts. The V gene is TRBV11-1, the J gene TRBJ1-1; TRBD1 matches at 7 bases. Germline loops: CDR1 SGHAT, CDR2 FQDESV (reference sequence). With 3 bases clipped from V and 0 bases from J, the junction kept 4 bases outside the gene matches. This CDR3 contains 15 residues. CDR3 bases: TGTGCCAGCAGCTTCCCGACAGGGATGAACACTGAAGCTTTCTTT. Residues: CASSFPTGMNTEAFF.

The V gene is TRBV5-1, the J gene TRBJ2-3, with 10 bases lining up with TRBD1. The CDR3 is 17 residues long. The V and J ends lost 0 bases and 2 bases, in that order; junction bases with no gene match: 6. Germline V CDR1 and CDR2: SGHRS, YFSETQ. The CDR3 protein is CASSLVVGTGVTDTQYF. The CDR3 coding sequence is TGCGCCAGCAGCTTGGTAGTCGGGACAGGGGTCACAGATACGCAGTATTTT.

This clone came up a few times. This sequence joins TRBV27 and TRBJ2-2; no reliable D call. Trimming removed 4 bases from V and 7 bases from J, with 10 bases in between. The CDR3 is made up of 13 amino acids. Germline CDR1 reads MNHEY; CDR2 reads SMNVEV (reference sequence). CDR3 DNA: TGTGCCAGCAGTTGGTGGGGTAGCGGGGAGCTGTTTTTT. Amino acid sequence: CASSWWGSGELFF.

The chain combines TRBV28 with TRBJ2-1; D gene unclear. The CDR3 runs 15 residues. The ends were cut back, 5 bases at V and 0 bases at J, with 11 bases in the middle. Germline values: CDR1 MDHEN, CDR2 SYDVKM. Here the CDR3 reads CASSRTASSYNEQFF. CDR3 coding DNA: TGTGCCAGCAGTCGAACCGCAAGCTCCTACAATGAGCAGTTCTTC.

The chain couples TRBV2 to TRBJ1-4, with D tentatively TRBD1 (5 bases). This CDR3 has 15 residues. Germline V gives CDR1 SNHLY, CDR2 FYNNEI. Trimming shortened V by 2 bases and J by 9 bases, and 16 bases separated the two germline ends. The CDR3 loop is CASSEQGPNSKKLFF. As DNA, the CDR3 is TGTGCCAGCAGTGAACAGGGACCTAATTCGAAAAAACTGTTTTTT.